The 27 T cell receptor beta chains below come from one sample, sequenced in a study of cytomegalovirus exposure and HLA in healthy donors (TCRdb year 2017). The library was produced with the immunoSEQ multiplex PCR assay. For the multiplex PCR, a mixture combining 60 forward primers for TCR Vbeta segments and 13 reverse primers for TCR Jbeta segments was used. This immuneACCESS table, as held by TCRdb, lists in-frame sequences with V and J called but not all clones. Of the missing ones, under half trace to an unresolved V gene in checked studies; the others have no known cause. The sample table records roughly 130,000 clones; 75% to 85% of these occur just once. The ten most abundant clones make up roughly 2% of the sample. Source material: PBMCs. All receptors derive from a young man in good health and CMV-seronegative.

The chain employs TRBV27 and TRBJ2-7; 9 nucleotides align to TRBD1. Germline CDR1 is MNHEY and CDR2 is SMNVEV (reference sequence). The CDR3 runs to 13 residues. V trimming: 8 bases; J trimming: 3 bases; junction bases outside the gene matches: 5. The CDR3 spells CASGGTGRYEQYV. The CDR3 coding sequence is TGTGCCAGCGGGGGGACAGGGCGCTACGAGCAGTACGTC.

The genes are TRBV27 and TRBJ2-7; 7 bases match TRBD2. This CDR3 comprises 17 residues. Germline trimming cut 6 bases from V and 3 bases from J; bases unmatched to any gene: 17. Germline V gene lookup returns CDR1 MNHEY and CDR2 SMNVEV (reference sequence). The CDR3 coding sequence is TGTGCCAGCAGCCGCAGTTCTAGCGGTGACTTCTTCTACGAGCAGTACTTC. As protein: CASSRSSSGDFFYEQYF.

The V and J genes are TRBV4-1 and TRBJ2-3, with D hard to call. Trimming pared 4 bases from V and 0 bases from J, leaving 14 bases between. CDR1 is MGHRA, CDR2 YSYEKL, per germline. The CDR3 is 16 residues long. The CDR3 region is CASSPIGRLSTDTQYF. The CDR3 bases are TGCGCCAGCAGCCCTATAGGCAGGCTTAGCACAGATACGCAGTATTTT.

The chain carries TRBV7-9 and TRBJ2-3; tentatively, D is TRBD1 (5 bases). From germline, CDR1 is SEHNR and CDR2 FQNEAQ (reference sequence). The CDR3 is 14 residues long. Trimming removed 1 base from V and 5 bases from J, with 10 bases in between. The CDR3 DNA sequence: TGTGCCAGCAGCTTAGGCCAGGGTCAAGATACGCAGTATTTT. This translates into CASSLGQGQDTQYF.

V and J are TRBV6-6 and TRBJ1-4; D not resolved. The CDR3 extends over 13 amino acids. Germline CDR1 and CDR2: MNHNY and SVGAGI (reference sequence). V lost 2 bases to trimming and J lost 7 bases, with 8 bases between them. DNA of the CDR3: TGTGCCAGCAGTTACCCAGGCAGTGAAAAACTGTTTTTT. As protein: CASSYPGSEKLFF.

The chain employs TRBV7-2 and TRBJ2-1; 16 nucleotides line up with TRBD2. The CDR3 covers 16 residues. The trim removed 3 bases at V and 7 bases at J, leaving 3 bases unmatched. Germline CDR1 and CDR2: SGHTA and FQGNSA. CDR3 in DNA: TGTGCCAGCAGCTTGCCGGGACTAGCGGGGGGGAATGAGCAGTTCTTC. This gives the protein CASSLPGLAGGNEQFF.

J is TRBJ2-3 and V is TRBV28, with 7 bases aligning to TRBD2. This CDR3 has 16 residues. The junction had 6 bases not matched to a gene; V was cut back by 3 bases and J by 0 bases. Germline V gene sequence: CDR1 MDHEN, CDR2 SYDVKM. The CDR3 here is CASSLNLAESTDTQYF. Written as DNA, the CDR3 is TGTGCCAGCAGTTTGAATCTAGCGGAAAGCACAGATACGCAGTATTTT.

Here the CDR3 reads CAWSVGWTGSSGANVLTF. The CDR3 nucleotides read TGTGCCTGGAGTGTAGGGTGGACAGGGAGCTCTGGGGCCAACGTCCTGACTTTC. The rearrangement uses TRBV30 and TRBJ2-6; 8 bases match TRBD1. Germline values: CDR1 GTSNPN, CDR2 SVGIG (reference sequence). V gave up 0 bases and J gave up 0 bases; unmatched junction bases: 7. The CDR3 extends over 18 amino acids.

The chain is built from TRBV7-9 and TRBJ1-4; 12 bases fit TRBD1. Germline assignment: CDR1 SEHNR and CDR2 FQNEAQ (reference sequence). Losses at the gene ends were 5 bases for V and 6 bases for J; bases not matched to a gene: 13. This CDR3 region has 18 residues. CDR3 nucleotide sequence: TGTGCCAGCAGCCCGGCCCGGGGACAGGGGGCGTCGTATGAAAAACTGTTTTTT. Translating it yields CASSPARGQGASYEKLFF.

This clone appeared once. The chain links TRBV27 to TRBJ2-7; 11 nucleotides line up with TRBD2. Germline-derived CDR1 and CDR2 are MNHEY and SMNVEV (reference sequence). This CDR3 has 14 amino acids. The V segment lost 9 bases and the J segment 7 bases; nucleotides outside the gene matches: 11. Written as DNA, the CDR3 is TGTGCCAGTAGCCCGGGACTAGCGGCCGGAGAGCAGTACTTC. Translating it yields CASSPGLAAGEQYF.

The chain recombines TRBV5-1 with TRBJ2-5; no firm D call. The CDR3 extends over 15 amino acids. Germline V gene data show CDR1 as SGHRS and CDR2 as YFSETQ. Trimming cost V 2 bases and J 2 bases, with 13 bases left between them. This CDR3 is CASSFSLLPQETQYF. The CDR3 DNA is TGCGCCAGCAGCTTTAGCCTTCTACCACAAGAGACCCAGTACTTC.

Concerning this clone: The sample contains more than one DNA sequence encoding this CDR3. CDR3 coding DNA: TGCAGCGTTGAAGATCAGGTGGGACAATTCTCCTACGAGCAGTACTTC. The encoded protein is CSVEDQVGQFSYEQYF. This chain connects TRBV29-1 to TRBJ2-7; TRBD1 might be the D (6 bases). The germline V gene has CDR1 SQVTM and CDR2 ANQGSEA. The CDR3 length is 16 residues. V shed 0 bases and J shed 0 bases, with 15 bases lying between them.

The chain is built from TRBV29-1 and TRBJ2-1, with 9 bases fitting TRBD1. Looked up from germline, CDR1 is SQVTM and CDR2 is ANQGSEA. Trimming at V came to 7 bases and at J to 7 bases, leaving 11 bases not matched to a gene. CDR3 length: 14 amino acids. Here the CDR3 DNA reads TGCAGCGGGCAAGACAGGGGGGGTCAAAATGAGCAGTTCTTC. The encoded protein is CSGQDRGGQNEQFF.

The rearrangement joins TRBV6-6 to TRBJ2-1, with TRBD2 as a possible D gene (5 bases). The germline V gene encodes CDR1 MNHNY and CDR2 SVGAGI (reference sequence). Trimming shortened V by 8 bases and J by 8 bases, and 16 bases separated the two germline ends. CDR3 size: 13 residues. CDR3 bases: TGTGCCAGCGGACTGGTTAATCTGTATGAGCAGTTCTTC. Translated: CASGLVNLYEQFF.

The rearrangement joins TRBV19 to TRBJ1-6; D gene uncertain. CDR3 length: 15 residues. Germline values: CDR1 LNHDA, CDR2 SQIVND (reference sequence). Trimming shortened V by 3 bases and J by 6 bases, and 12 bases separated the two germline ends. The CDR3 bases are TGTGCCAGTAGTATTAACGGTAGAATTAATTCACCCCTCCACTTT. It is translated as CASSINGRINSPLHF.

This clone was recorded only once. This chain connects TRBV9 to TRBJ2-3; 11 bases align to TRBD2. CDR1 is SGDLS and CDR2 is YYNGEE in the germline V gene. Trimming cost V 0 bases and J 3 bases; bases outside gene matches: 12. CDR3 length equals 19 residues. The CDR3 DNA reads as TGTGCCAGCAGCGTAGGCCCCGGGACTAGCGGAGGGAGGACAGATACGCAGTATTTT. This encodes CASSVGPGTSGGRTDTQYF.

This clone was found a few times. The gene calls are TRBV15 and TRBJ2-5; unclear D gene. V lost 3 bases to trimming and J lost 2 bases, with 4 bases between them. The CDR3 loop spans 12 amino acids. Germline CDR1 LNHNV, CDR2 YYDKDF (reference sequence). The DNA of the CDR3 is TGTGCCACCAGCAGGAGACAAGAGACCCAGTACTTC. Its translation is CATSRRQETQYF.

The J gene is TRBJ1-2, the V gene TRBV2; no clear D gene. Trimming removed 7 bases from V and 4 bases from J, with 13 bases in between. The CDR3 runs to 13 residues. Germline values: CDR1 SNHLY, CDR2 FYNNEI. Written as DNA, the CDR3 is TGTGCCAGCACCGCCGCCCGGGGCTATGGCTACACCTTC. Its translation is CASTAARGYGYTF.

The table lists this clone with a few counts. The chain has TRBV2 and TRBJ1-1; no clear D. Germline V lookup: CDR1 SNHLY, CDR2 FYNNEI. V lost 7 bases and J 0 bases, leaving 12 bases between the germline ends. The CDR3 runs to 14 residues. The CDR3 here is CASNYVEMNTEAFF. In DNA, the CDR3 is TGTGCCAGCAACTACGTGGAGATGAACACTGAAGCTTTCTTT. The full variable domain, in which reference TRBV2 and TRBJ1-1 provide the parts outside the CDR3, is EPEVTQTPSHQVTQMGQEVILRCVPISNHLYFYWYRQILGQKVEFLVSFYNNEISEKSEIFDDQFSVERPDGSNFTLKIRSTKLEDSAMYFCASNYVEMNTEAFFGQGTRLTVV.

The chain is built from TRBV18 and TRBJ2-7; TRBD1 matches 9 bases. Trimming at V came to 4 bases and at J to 1 base, leaving 2 bases not matched to a gene. Germline V gene sequence: CDR1 KGHSH, CDR2 LQKENI. The CDR3 covers 14 residues. CDR3 sequence (DNA): TGTGCCAGCTCACTAGGACAGGGGTCCTACGAGCAGTACTTC. Translation: CASSLGQGSYEQYF.

V and J are TRBV5-1 and TRBJ2-3; 12 bases align to TRBD2. The CDR3 is 17 residues long. V was pared by 0 bases and J by 3 bases, with 5 bases of the junction left unmatched. Germline CDR1 SGHRS, CDR2 YFSETQ. CDR3 bases: TGCGCCAGCAGCTTGGAAGCTAGCGGGAGGGCTACAGATACGCAGTATTTT. This gives the protein CASSLEASGRATDTQYF.

The chain has TRBV11-2 and TRBJ2-7, with 11 nucleotides matching TRBD2. The junction had 7 bases not matched to a gene; V was cut back by 4 bases and J by 5 bases. Germline V gene sequence: CDR1 SGHAT, CDR2 FQNNGV. The CDR3 runs to 15 residues. CDR3 DNA: TGTGCCAGCAGCTCTATAGCGGGAGGGCCCCACGAGCAGTACTTC. Protein product: CASSSIAGGPHEQYF.

The sample holds a few counts of this clone. The chain has TRBV19 and TRBJ2-3, with 7 bases lining up with TRBD1. J gave up 7 bases and V 5 bases, and 12 bases lay outside the gene matches. CDR3 length: 15 residues. Germline CDR1 LNHDA, CDR2 SQIVND (reference sequence). The CDR3, as DNA: TGTGCCAGTAGTTTCTCACGACAGGGTGGATATACGCAGTATTTT. Protein product: CASSFSRQGGYTQYF.

The V gene is TRBV7-2, the J gene TRBJ2-5; 9 bases agree with TRBD1. The CDR3 extends over 15 amino acids. V was pared by 8 bases and J by 7 bases, with 14 bases of the junction left unmatched. CDR1 is SGHTA, CDR2 FQGNSA, per germline. The CDR3 sequence: CASGPGQGYQGTQYF. The CDR3 coding sequence is TGTGCCAGCGGCCCCGGACAGGGGTACCAGGGGACCCAGTACTTC. Full variable domain (rest looked up from reference TRBV7-2 and TRBJ2-5): GAGVSQSPSNKVTEKGKDVELRCDPISGHTALYWYRQSLGQGLEFLIYFQGNSAPDKSGLPSDRFSAERTGGSVSTLTIQRTQQEDSAVYLCASGPGQGYQGTQYFGPGTRLLVL.

The chain recombines TRBV27 with TRBJ1-5; TRBD1 agrees at 9 bases. This CDR3 contains 13 residues. After removal of 6 bases from V and 5 bases from J, the junction contained 2 bases not matched to a gene. Germline CDR1 is MNHEY and CDR2 is SMNVEV (reference sequence). DNA for the CDR3: TGTGCCAGCAGACAGGGGGCAGATCAGCCCCAGCATTTT. It is translated as CASRQGADQPQHF.

This clone was recorded a few times. The CDR3 protein is CASSELRVNTEAFF. The CDR3 DNA reads as TGTGCCAGCAGTGAATTGAGGGTGAACACTGAAGCTTTCTTT. V is TRBV25-1 and J is TRBJ1-1; D gene unclear. Deletions cut 1 base from V and 0 bases from J, with 6 bases between. The CDR3 covers 14 residues. Germline V lookup: CDR1 MGHDK, CDR2 SYGVNS.

The chain joins TRBV29-1 to TRBJ2-1; TRBD2 agrees at 10 bases. Per the germline V gene, CDR1 is SQVTM and CDR2 is ANQGSEA. The CDR3 spans 14 residues. V gave up 5 bases and J gave up 8 bases; unmatched junction bases: 9. The CDR3 bases are TGCAGCGTTTCACTAGCGGGATCTAGTGATGAGCAGTTCTTC. It is translated as CSVSLAGSSDEQFF.